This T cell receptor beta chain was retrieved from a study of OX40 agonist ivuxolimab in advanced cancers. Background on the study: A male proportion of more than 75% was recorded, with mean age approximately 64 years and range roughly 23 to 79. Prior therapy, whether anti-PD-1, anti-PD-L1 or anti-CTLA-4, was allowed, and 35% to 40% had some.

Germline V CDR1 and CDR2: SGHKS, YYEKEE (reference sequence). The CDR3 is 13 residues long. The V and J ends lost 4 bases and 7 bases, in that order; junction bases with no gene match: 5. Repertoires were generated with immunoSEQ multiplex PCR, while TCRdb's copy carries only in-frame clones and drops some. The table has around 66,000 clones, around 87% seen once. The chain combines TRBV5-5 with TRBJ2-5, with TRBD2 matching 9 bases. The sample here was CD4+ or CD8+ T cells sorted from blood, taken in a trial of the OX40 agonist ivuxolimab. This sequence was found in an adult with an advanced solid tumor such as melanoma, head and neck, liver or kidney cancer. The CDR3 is CASSLTAGGTQYF. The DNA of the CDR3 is TGTGCCAGCAGCCTGACAGCGGGGGGGACCCAGTACTTC.